Presented here are 24 T cell receptor beta chains from one specimen sequenced in a study of early stage breast cancer tumors. Generated by immunoSEQ multiplex PCR, the TCRdb table keeps only in-frame clones and is missing some. Of about 72,000 clones in the sample, roughly three quarters are singletons; the top ten hold under 3.5%. Sequencing input: blood. The source of these receptors is a person between 60 and 69 years old with breast cancer.

This chain connects TRBV5-6 to TRBJ2-7; 9 bases are a match to TRBD2. The CDR3 covers 17 residues. CDR1 is SGHDT and CDR2 is YYEEEE in the germline V gene. J lost 6 bases, V lost 1 base, and 14 bases had no gene match. The CDR3 reads CASSLLIAGVRLGEQYF. CDR3 DNA sequence: TGTGCCAGCAGCTTGCTAATAGCGGGAGTTCGGTTAGGCGAGCAGTACTTC.

The CDR3 spells CASKYKGVYGYTF. For the CDR3, the DNA is TGTGCCAGCAAGTACAAAGGGGTCTATGGCTACACCTTC. This chain joins TRBV28 and TRBJ1-2; TRBD1 might be the D (5 bases). V dropped 7 bases and J dropped 4 bases, with 13 bases sitting between them. This CDR3 region has 13 residues. Germline V gives CDR1 MDHEN, CDR2 SYDVKM.

V usage is TRBV5-4 and J usage is TRBJ2-1; 7 bases are a match to TRBD2. CDR1 SGHNT and CDR2 YYREEE come from the germline V gene (reference sequence). V lost 4 bases to trimming and J lost 7 bases; unmatched junction nucleotides: 11. CDR3 length: 15 amino acids. Written as DNA, the CDR3 is TGTGCCAGCAGCACTCAGCGGGGTGGGGAGAATGAGCAGTTCTTC. Translating it yields CASSTQRGGENEQFF.

The count of this clone is one. V and J are TRBV7-2 and TRBJ1-4; maybe TRBD1 (6 bases). CDR1 and CDR2 (germline): SGHTA, FQGNSA. The CDR3 totals 13 residues. Trimming stripped 5 bases from V and 7 bases from J, with 11 bases between. This chain's CDR3 is CASSLGGGEKLFF. DNA of the CDR3: TGTGCCAGCAGCCTCGGAGGGGGTGAAAAACTGTTTTTT. Combining the CDR3 with reference TRBV7-2 and TRBJ1-4 gives the whole variable domain GAGVSQSPSNKVTEKGKDVELRCDPISGHTALYWYRQSLGQGLEFLIYFQGNSAPDKSGLPSDRFSAERTGGSVSTLTIQRTQQEDSAVYLCASSLGGGEKLFFGSGTQLSVL.

J is TRBJ2-7 and V is TRBV4-3, with 9 bases fitting TRBD2. This CDR3 has 16 amino acids. Germline CDR1 reads LGHNA; CDR2 reads YSLEER. V trimming: 0 bases; J trimming: 1 base; junction bases outside the gene matches: 4. The CDR3 DNA is TGCGCCAGCAGCCAAGATACCGCGGGAGGGTCCTACGAGCAGTACTTC. Protein sequence: CASSQDTAGGSYEQYF.

This CDR3 is CASSLAGTGQASNYGYTF. The DNA of the CDR3 is TGCGCCAGCAGCTTGGCTGGAACTGGACAGGCGAGCAACTATGGCTACACCTTC. The V gene is TRBV5-1, the J gene TRBJ1-2; 7 positions match TRBD1. Germline CDR1 is SGHRS and CDR2 is YFSETQ. The CDR3 covers 18 residues. V lost 0 bases and J lost 2; bases outside the gene matches: 13.

The V gene is TRBV4-1, the J gene TRBJ1-1, with 7 bases that match TRBD1. The CDR3 runs to 14 residues. Germline V gives CDR1 MGHRA, CDR2 YSYEKL. The V gene end was trimmed by 0 bases and the J gene end by 11 bases; junction bases not matched to a gene: 9. For the CDR3, the DNA is TGCGCCAGCAGCCAAGAGGGACAGACCTGGCGGGCTTTCTTT. As protein: CASSQEGQTWRAFF.

In its sample, this clone was seen once. V usage is TRBV30 and J usage is TRBJ1-2, with no clear D. The CDR3 contains 11 residues. Trimming took 0 bases from V and 8 from J, leaving 7 bases between them. Per germline, CDR1 GTSNPN and CDR2 SVGIG (reference sequence). CDR3: CAWSVLGGYTF. CDR3 coding DNA: TGTGCCTGGAGTGTACTAGGGGGCTACACCTTC.

This clone appeared a few times. The chain recombines TRBV19 with TRBJ2-7; D unresolved. Germline V gene data show CDR1 as LNHDA and CDR2 as SQIVND (reference sequence). The germline V and J ends were trimmed by 7 bases and 4 bases, with 14 bases remaining between them. This CDR3 spans 13 amino acids. The CDR3 spells CASTKSKGYEQYF. DNA of the CDR3: TGTGCCAGTACCAAAAGTAAGGGTTACGAGCAGTACTTC. The complete variable domain, with remaining parts taken from reference TRBV19 and TRBJ2-7, reads DGGITQSPKYLFRKEGQNVTLSCEQNLNHDAMYWYRQDPGQGLRLIYYSQIVNDFQKGDIAEGYSVSREKKESFPLTVTSAQKNPTAFYLCASTKSKGYEQYFGPGTRLTVT.

As for this clone: Germline and junction disagree at one end, which may indicate a read error. Written as DNA, the CDR3 is TGTGCCAGCTCACCACCGGGACTGCCCTCCAACGAGCAGTACTTC. Translating gives CASSPPGLPSNEQYF. The chain has TRBV18 and TRBJ2-7; perhaps TRBD2 as D (6 bases). CDR1 and CDR2 (germline): KGHSH, LQKENI. The CDR3 totals 15 residues.

V gene TRBV6-6 combines with J gene TRBJ1-5, with D tentatively TRBD1 (5 bases). Trimming pared 5 bases from V and 3 bases from J, leaving 11 bases between. Germline CDR1 reads MNHNY; CDR2 reads SVGAGI (reference sequence). The CDR3 extends over 14 amino acids. The CDR3 nucleotides read TGTGCCAGCAGTCTCTTCGGGGCCAATCAGCCCCAGCATTTT. Its protein is CASSLFGANQPQHF.

The chain combines TRBV19 with TRBJ2-3; D not certain. The germline CDR1 and CDR2 sequences are LNHDA and SQIVND (reference sequence). The CDR3 covers 13 residues. V was pared by 3 bases and J by 0 bases, with 4 bases between. The DNA for the CDR3 is TGTGCCAGTAGTATGTTCAGCACAGATACGCAGTATTTT. It yields the protein CASSMFSTDTQYF.

This clone was observed a few times. V and J are TRBV30 and TRBJ2-2; tentatively, D is TRBD1 or TRBD2 (5 bases each). The germline V gene has CDR1 GTSNPN and CDR2 SVGIG (reference sequence). This CDR3 comprises 12 residues. Trimming shortened V by 1 base and J by 5 bases, and 5 bases separated the two germline ends. CDR3 amino acids: CAWSGGTGELFF. CDR3 DNA: TGTGCCTGGAGTGGGGGGACCGGGGAGCTGTTTTTT.

The chain recombines TRBV6-6 with TRBJ1-2; D remains unclear. The CDR3 runs 14 residues. Germline V gene data show CDR1 as MNHNY and CDR2 as SVGAGI (reference sequence). Between the trimmed V and J ends, which lost 3 bases and 4 bases, there was a span of 12 bases. The CDR3 spells CASSYSGEGYGYTF. DNA for the CDR3: TGTGCCAGCAGTTATTCCGGGGAGGGCTATGGCTACACCTTC.

Worth noting for this clone: Mismatch with germline at one junction end may stem from a read error. V gene TRBV7-9 combines with J gene TRBJ2-7; weak D call: TRBD2 (5 bases). The V gene's germline CDR1 is SEHNR and CDR2 FQNEAQ (reference sequence). The CDR3 covers 14 residues. The CDR3: CASSLAVLAHEQYF. Written as DNA, the CDR3 is TGTGCCAGCAGCCTAGCCGTCCTGGCCCACGAGCAGTACTTC.

The chain combines TRBV7-9 with TRBJ1-4; the D is unclear. Germline lookup yields CDR1 SEHNR and CDR2 FQNEAQ (reference sequence). Trimming cost V 8 bases and J 7 bases, with 17 bases left between them. The CDR3 contains 14 residues. The CDR3 region is CASSPTREGEKLFF. CDR3 nucleotides: TGTGCCAGCTCCCCGACCAGAGAGGGTGAAAAACTGTTTTTT.

The table lists this clone with a count of one. The rearrangement uses TRBV6-6 and TRBJ2-1; TRBD2 matches at 7 bases. CDR3 length: 16 amino acids. Germline CDR1 and CDR2: MNHNY and SVGAGI (reference sequence). V dropped 7 bases and J dropped 3; count of bases not matched to a gene: 12. The CDR3 nucleotides read TGTGCCAGCATCAGGGTTTGGGCGGGAGACTACAATGAGCAGTTCTTC. Its protein product is CASIRVWAGDYNEQFF.

The chain is built from TRBV18 and TRBJ2-1; 8 bases align to TRBD1. The CDR3 has 15 residues. The ends lost 4 bases at V and 6 bases at J; junction bases unmatched: 8. Germline V gene lookup returns CDR1 KGHSH and CDR2 LQKENI. CDR3 bases: TGTGCCAGCTCACGGGCAGACAGGGGAGGCAATGAGCAGTTCTTC. Amino acids: CASSRADRGGNEQFF.

This chain connects TRBV9 to TRBJ2-5; no firm D call. Trimming removed 0 bases at V and 9 bases at J, with 18 bases between. The CDR3 is made up of 15 amino acids. Germline lookup yields CDR1 SGDLS and CDR2 YYNGEE. The DNA for the CDR3 is TGTGCCAGCAGCGTAGCGCGAGACCTAACCGTAGCCCAGTACTTC. Translating gives CASSVARDLTVAQYF. The full variable domain, its missing parts supplied by reference TRBV9 and TRBJ2-5, is DSGVTQTPKHLITATGQRVTLRCSPRSGDLSVYWYQQSLDQGLQFLIQYYNGEERAKGNILERFSAQQFPDLHSELNLSSLELGDSALYFCASSVARDLTVAQYFGPGTRLLVL.

This clone is classed as medium-sized (0.01 to 0.1%). The CDR3 nucleotides are TGTGCCAGCAGCTTAGACGGGGACGCCTACGAGCAGTACTTC. Translation gives CASSLDGDAYEQYF. V is TRBV7-9 and J is TRBJ2-7; the D call may be TRBD1 or TRBD2 (5 bases each). The CDR3 has 14 amino acids. Per germline, CDR1 SEHNR and CDR2 FQNEAQ (reference sequence). The germline V and J ends were trimmed by 1 base and 2 bases, with 9 bases remaining between them.

The rearrangement uses TRBV14 and TRBJ2-7, with 9 nucleotides matching TRBD2. This CDR3 is 15 amino acids long. After removal of 5 bases from V and 6 bases from J, the junction contained 11 bases not matched to a gene. Germline CDR1 and CDR2: SGHDN and FVKESK. The CDR3 DNA follows: TGTGCCAGCAGCGAGGTAGCGGGAGCGTCCGGCGAGCAGTACTTC. This encodes CASSEVAGASGEQYF.

The chain has TRBV11-2 and TRBJ2-7; D is unclear. From germline, CDR1 is SGHAT and CDR2 FQNNGV. The CDR3 length is 14 residues. The V end was cut by 4 bases, the J end by 1 base, with 11 bases between. CDR3 protein: CASSSSAVSYEQYF. The CDR3 nucleotides are TGTGCCAGCAGCTCTTCGGCAGTGTCCTACGAGCAGTACTTC.

The CDR3 is CASSQVGGKKQYF. The DNA of the CDR3 is TGCGCCAGCAGCCAAGTTGGAGGTAAGAAGCAGTACTTC. This chain uses TRBV4-1 with TRBJ2-7; maybe TRBD2 (5 bases). In germline, CDR1 is MGHRA, CDR2 YSYEKL. Trimming took off 1 base at V and 8 bases at J, with 12 bases between the two ends. CDR3 length: 13 amino acids.

The rearrangement uses TRBV2 and TRBJ2-7, with a tentative D call TRBD1 (5 bases). Germline CDR1 reads SNHLY; CDR2 reads FYNNEI. The CDR3 length is 15 residues. Trimming took off 2 bases at V and 6 bases at J, with 17 bases between the two ends. The CDR3 loop reads CASSEWGDSKVEQYF. CDR3 in DNA: TGTGCCAGCAGTGAATGGGGTGACAGCAAGGTCGAGCAGTACTTC.